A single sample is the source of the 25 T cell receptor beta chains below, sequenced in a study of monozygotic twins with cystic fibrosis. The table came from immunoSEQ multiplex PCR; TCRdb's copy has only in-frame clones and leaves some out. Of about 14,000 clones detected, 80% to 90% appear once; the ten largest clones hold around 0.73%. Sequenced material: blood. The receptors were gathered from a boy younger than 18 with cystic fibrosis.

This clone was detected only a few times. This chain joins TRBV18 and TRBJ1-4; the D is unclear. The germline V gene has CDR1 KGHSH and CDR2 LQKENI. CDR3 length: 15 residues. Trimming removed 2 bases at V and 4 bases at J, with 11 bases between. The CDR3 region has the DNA TGTGCCAGCTCACCAAACCCCCGGCATAATGAAAAACTGTTTTTT. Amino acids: CASSPNPRHNEKLFF.

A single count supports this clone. In DNA, the CDR3 is TGTGCCAGCAGCCCGACAGGGTACGGGAGAAACACCATATATTTT. This gives the protein CASSPTGYGRNTIYF. The V and J genes are TRBV25-1 and TRBJ1-3; 7 nucleotides align to TRBD1. This CDR3 contains 15 residues. The V and J ends lost 6 bases and 5 bases, in that order; junction bases with no gene match: 10. Looked up from germline, CDR1 is MGHDK and CDR2 is SYGVNS.

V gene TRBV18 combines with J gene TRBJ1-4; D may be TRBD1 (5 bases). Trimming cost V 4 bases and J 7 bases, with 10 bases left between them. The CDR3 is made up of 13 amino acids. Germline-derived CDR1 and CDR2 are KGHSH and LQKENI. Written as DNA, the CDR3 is TGTGCCAGCTCACAGGGGTTTTTTGAAAAACTGTTTTTT. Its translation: CASSQGFFEKLFF.

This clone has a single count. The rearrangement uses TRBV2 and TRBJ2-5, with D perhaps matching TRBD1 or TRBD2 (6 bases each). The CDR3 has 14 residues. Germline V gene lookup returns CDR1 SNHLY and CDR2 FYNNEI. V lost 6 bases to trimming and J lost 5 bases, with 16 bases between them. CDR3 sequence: CASRFTQGGETQYF. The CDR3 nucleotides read TGTGCCAGCAGGTTTACACAGGGAGGCGAGACCCAGTACTTC.

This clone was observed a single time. The CDR3 sequence is CASSLGSNQPQHF. The CDR3 DNA reads TGTGCCAGCAGTTTGGGGAGCAATCAGCCCCAGCATTTT. The V gene is TRBV28, the J gene TRBJ1-5; D gene uncertain. CDR1 MDHEN and CDR2 SYDVKM come from the germline V gene. Trimming removed 3 bases at V and 1 base at J, with 4 bases between. The CDR3 sequence is 13 residues long.

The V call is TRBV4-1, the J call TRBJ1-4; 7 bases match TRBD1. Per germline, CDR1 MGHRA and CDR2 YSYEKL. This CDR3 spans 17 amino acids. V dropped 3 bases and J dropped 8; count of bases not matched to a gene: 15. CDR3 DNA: TGCGCCAGCAGCCATAGCCCCACCGGGACAGTGGAAGAAAAACTGTTTTTT. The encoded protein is CASSHSPTGTVEEKLFF.

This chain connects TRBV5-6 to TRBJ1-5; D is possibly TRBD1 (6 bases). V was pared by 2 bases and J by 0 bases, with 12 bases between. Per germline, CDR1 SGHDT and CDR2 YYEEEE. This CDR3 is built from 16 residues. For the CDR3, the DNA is TGTGCCAGCAGCTTAAGCGGGGGGCGTAGCAATCAGCCCCAGCATTTT. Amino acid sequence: CASSLSGGRSNQPQHF.

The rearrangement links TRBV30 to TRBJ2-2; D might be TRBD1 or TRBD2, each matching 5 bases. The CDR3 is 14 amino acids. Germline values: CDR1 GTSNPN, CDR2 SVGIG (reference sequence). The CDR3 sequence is CGLSVRGHTGELFF. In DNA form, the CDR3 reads TGTGGGTTGTCGGTTCGGGGACACACCGGGGAGCTGTTTTTT.

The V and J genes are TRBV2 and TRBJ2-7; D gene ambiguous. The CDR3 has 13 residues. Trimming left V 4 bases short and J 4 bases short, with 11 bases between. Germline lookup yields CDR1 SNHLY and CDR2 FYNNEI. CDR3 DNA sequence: TGTGCCAGCAGTGTCTCGATCCTATACGAGCAGTACTTC. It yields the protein CASSVSILYEQYF. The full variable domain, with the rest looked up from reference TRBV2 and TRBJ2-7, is EPEVTQTPSHQVTQMGQEVILRCVPISNHLYFYWYRQILGQKVEFLVSFYNNEISEKSEIFDDQFSVERPDGSNFTLKIRSTKLEDSAMYFCASSVSILYEQYFGPGTRLTVT.

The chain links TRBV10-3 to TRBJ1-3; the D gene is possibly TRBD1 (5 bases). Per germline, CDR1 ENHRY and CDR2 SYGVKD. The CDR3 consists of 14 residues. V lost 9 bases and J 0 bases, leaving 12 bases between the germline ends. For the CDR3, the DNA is TGTGCCATAGGGGACGGCAACTCTGGAAACACCATATATTTT. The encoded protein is CAIGDGNSGNTIYF.

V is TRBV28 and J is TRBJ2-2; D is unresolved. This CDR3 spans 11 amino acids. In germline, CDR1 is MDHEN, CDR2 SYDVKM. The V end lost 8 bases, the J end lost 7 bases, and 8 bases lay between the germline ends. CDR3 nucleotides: TGTGCCAGCTTGCTCGGCGGGGAGCTGTTTTTT. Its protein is CASLLGGELFF.

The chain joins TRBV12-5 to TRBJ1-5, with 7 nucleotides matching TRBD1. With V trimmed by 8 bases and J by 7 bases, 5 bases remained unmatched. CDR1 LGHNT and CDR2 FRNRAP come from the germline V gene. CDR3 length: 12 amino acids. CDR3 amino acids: CASSTGRQPQHF. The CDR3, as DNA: TGTGCTAGTTCGACAGGGAGGCAGCCCCAGCATTTT.

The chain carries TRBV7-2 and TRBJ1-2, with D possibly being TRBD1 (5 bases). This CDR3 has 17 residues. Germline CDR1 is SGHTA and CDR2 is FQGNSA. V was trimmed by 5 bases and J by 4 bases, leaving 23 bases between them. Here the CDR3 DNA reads TGTGCCAGCAGCGCCCGGGACTATGTCGTGGCGGGCTATGGCTACACCTTC. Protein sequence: CASSARDYVVAGYGYTF.

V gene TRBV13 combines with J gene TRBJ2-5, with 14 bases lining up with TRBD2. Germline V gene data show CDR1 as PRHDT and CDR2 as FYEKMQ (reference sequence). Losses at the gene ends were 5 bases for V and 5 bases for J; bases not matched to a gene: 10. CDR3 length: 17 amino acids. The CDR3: CASSNKGTSGSRETQYF. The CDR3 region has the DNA TGTGCCAGCAGCAACAAGGGGACTAGCGGGAGCCGTGAGACCCAGTACTTC.

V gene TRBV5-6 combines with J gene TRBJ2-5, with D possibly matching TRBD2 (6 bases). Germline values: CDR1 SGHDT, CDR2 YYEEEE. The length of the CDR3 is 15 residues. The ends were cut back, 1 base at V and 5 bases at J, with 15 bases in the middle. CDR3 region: CASSLSSGSGETQYF. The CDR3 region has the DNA TGTGCCAGCAGCTTGAGTAGCGGATCGGGGGAGACCCAGTACTTC.

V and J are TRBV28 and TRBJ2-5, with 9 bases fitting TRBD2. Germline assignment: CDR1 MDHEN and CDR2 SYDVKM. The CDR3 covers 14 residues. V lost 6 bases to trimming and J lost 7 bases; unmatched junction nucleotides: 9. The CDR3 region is CASSNRTSVATQYF. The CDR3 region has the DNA TGTGCCAGCAGCAACCGGACTAGCGTCGCGACCCAGTACTTC. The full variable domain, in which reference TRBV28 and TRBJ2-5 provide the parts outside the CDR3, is DVKVTQSSRYLVKRTGEKVFLECVQDMDHENMFWYRQDPGLGLRLIYFSYDVKMKEKGDIPEGYSVSREKKERFSLILESASTNQTSMYLCASSNRTSVATQYFGPGTRLLVL.

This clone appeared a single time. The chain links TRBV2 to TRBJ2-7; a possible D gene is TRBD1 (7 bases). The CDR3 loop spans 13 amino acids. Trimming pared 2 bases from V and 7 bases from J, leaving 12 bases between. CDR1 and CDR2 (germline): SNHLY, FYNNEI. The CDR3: CASSESQGGEQYF. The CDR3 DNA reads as TGTGCCAGCAGTGAAAGCCAGGGGGGTGAGCAGTACTTC.

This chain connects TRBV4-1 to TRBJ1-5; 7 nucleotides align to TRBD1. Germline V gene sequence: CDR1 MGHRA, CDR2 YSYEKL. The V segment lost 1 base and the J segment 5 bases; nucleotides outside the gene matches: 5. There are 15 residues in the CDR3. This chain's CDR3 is CASSQGRQGDQPQHF. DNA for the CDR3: TGCGCCAGCAGCCAAGGTCGACAGGGCGATCAGCCCCAGCATTTT.

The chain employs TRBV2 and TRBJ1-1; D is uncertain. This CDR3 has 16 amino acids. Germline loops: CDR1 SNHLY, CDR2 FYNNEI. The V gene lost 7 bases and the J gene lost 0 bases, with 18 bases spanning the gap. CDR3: CASTLRRTAMNTEAFF. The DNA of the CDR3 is TGTGCCAGCACCCTACGAAGAACAGCTATGAACACTGAAGCTTTCTTT.

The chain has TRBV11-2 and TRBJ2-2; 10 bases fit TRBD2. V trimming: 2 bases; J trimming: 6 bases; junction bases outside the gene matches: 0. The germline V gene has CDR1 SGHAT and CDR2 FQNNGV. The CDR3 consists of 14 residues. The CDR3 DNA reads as TGTGCCAGCAGCTTAACTAGCGGGGCCGGGGAGCTGTTTTTT. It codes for CASSLTSGAGELFF.

The DNA for the CDR3 is TGTGCCTGGAGTGTATTGAGGGGGGGCTCTGGAAACACCATATATTTT. It is translated as CAWSVLRGGSGNTIYF. The chain combines TRBV30 with TRBJ1-3; weak D call: TRBD1 (6 bases). CDR1 is GTSNPN and CDR2 is SVGIG in the germline V gene (reference sequence). V lost 0 bases to trimming and J lost 0 bases, with 12 bases between them. CDR3 length: 16 residues.

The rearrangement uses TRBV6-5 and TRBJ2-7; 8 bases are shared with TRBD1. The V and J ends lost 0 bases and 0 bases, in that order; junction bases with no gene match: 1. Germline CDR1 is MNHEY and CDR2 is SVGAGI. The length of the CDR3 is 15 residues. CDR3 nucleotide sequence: TGTGCCAGCAGTTACTCCGGGACAGGCTCCTACGAGCAGTACTTC. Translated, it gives CASSYSGTGSYEQYF.

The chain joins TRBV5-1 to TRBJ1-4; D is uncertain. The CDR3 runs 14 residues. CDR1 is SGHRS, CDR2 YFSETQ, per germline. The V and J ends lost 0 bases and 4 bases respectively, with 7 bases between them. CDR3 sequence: CASSLGQDNEKLFF. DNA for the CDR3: TGCGCCAGCAGCTTGGGGCAGGATAATGAAAAACTGTTTTTT. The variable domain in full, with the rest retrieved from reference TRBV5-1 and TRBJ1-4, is KAGVTQTPRYLIKTRGQQVTLSCSPISGHRSVSWYQQTPGQGLQFLFEYFSETQRNKGNFPGRFSGRQFSNSRSEMNVSTLELGDSALYLCASSLGQDNEKLFFGSGTQLSVL.

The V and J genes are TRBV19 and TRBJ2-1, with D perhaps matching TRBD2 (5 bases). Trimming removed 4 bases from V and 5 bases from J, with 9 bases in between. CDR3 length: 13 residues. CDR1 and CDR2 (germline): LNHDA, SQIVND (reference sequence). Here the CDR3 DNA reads TGTGCCAGTAGTACCGGACTCCACAATGAGCAGTTCTTC. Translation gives CASSTGLHNEQFF.

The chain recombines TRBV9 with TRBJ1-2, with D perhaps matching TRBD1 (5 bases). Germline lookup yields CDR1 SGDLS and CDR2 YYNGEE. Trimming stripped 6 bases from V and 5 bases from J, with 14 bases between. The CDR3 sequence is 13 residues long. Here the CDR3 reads CASTAGTAYGYTF. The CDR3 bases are TGTGCCAGCACCGCCGGGACGGCGTATGGCTACACCTTC.